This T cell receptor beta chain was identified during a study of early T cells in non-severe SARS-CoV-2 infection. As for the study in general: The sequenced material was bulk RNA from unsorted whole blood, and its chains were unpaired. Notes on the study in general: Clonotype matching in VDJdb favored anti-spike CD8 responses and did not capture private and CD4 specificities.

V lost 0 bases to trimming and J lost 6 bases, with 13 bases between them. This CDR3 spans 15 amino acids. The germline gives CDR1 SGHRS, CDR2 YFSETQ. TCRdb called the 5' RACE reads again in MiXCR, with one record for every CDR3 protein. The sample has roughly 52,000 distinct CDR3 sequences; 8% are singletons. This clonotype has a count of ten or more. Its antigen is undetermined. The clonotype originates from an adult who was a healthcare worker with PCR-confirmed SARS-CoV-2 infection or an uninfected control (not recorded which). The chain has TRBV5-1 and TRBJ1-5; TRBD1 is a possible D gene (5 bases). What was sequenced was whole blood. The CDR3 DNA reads TGCGCCAGCAGCTTGGCCCCTGGGGGGGGTCAGCCCCAGCATTTT. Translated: CASSLAPGGGQPQHF.